Described below is a single T cell receptor beta chain sequence and its context. This entry is derived from a study of blood T cell repertoires in COVID-19. In the original processing: Reference gene primer amplification gave nucleated cell count estimates. TCRdb's table, derived via immunoSEQ multiplex PCR, lists solely in-frame clones and lacks some. The DNA was the basis for D and trimming; V, J and clone size are from that table. This sample carries around 330,000 clones, around 87% of them seen once, and the ten largest clones take approximately 4%. Losses at the gene ends were 4 bases for V and 2 bases for J; bases not matched to a gene: 5. The length of the CDR3 is 16 residues. CDR1 and CDR2 from the germline V gene are KGHSH and LQKENI.

V gene TRBV18 combines with J gene TRBJ2-2; 9 bases line up with TRBD2. The source of this sequence is a woman in her forties or fifties with active or convalescent COVID-19. The sample taken for sequencing was peripheral blood. CDR3 in amino acids: CASSQGLASNTGELFF. DNA for the CDR3: TGTGCCAGCTCACAAGGACTAGCGAGTAACACCGGGGAGCTGTTTTTT.